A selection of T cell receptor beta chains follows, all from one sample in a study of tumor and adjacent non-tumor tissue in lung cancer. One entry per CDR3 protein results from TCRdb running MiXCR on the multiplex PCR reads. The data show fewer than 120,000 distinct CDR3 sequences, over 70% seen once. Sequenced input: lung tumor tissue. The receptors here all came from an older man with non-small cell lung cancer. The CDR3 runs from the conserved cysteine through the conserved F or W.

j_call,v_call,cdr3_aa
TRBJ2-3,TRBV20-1,CSVTREWDMQYF
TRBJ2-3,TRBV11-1,CASSPPPASNTQYF
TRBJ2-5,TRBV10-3,CDIRIERGPLSGSRYF
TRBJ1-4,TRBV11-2,CASNRGVTSNEKLFF
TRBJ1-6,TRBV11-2,CTSSARAGGSSYNSPLHF
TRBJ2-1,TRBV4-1,CVSSLGSSGRNEQFF
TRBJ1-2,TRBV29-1,CSIGSPGHGGYGYTF
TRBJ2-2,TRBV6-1,CVSWSGAASGELFF
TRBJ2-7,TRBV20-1,CSADRAYDQYF
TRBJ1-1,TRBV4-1,CASSLWGLAITKALF
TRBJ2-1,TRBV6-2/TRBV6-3,CASNPGLGYTNEQFF
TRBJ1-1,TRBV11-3,CASIRTGASTEAFF
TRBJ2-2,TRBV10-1,CASGRGGLRTGELFF
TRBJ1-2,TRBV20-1,CSVQHTEYYGFTF
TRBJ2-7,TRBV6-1,CASKGVASYDQYF
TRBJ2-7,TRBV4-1,CASSHRYPAGSRYERYF
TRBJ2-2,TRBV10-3,CAISGVDRETGELFF
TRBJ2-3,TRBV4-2,CGSSQVQAGGLDTQYF
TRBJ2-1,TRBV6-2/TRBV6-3,CASTPTTHYNEQLF
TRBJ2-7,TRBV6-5,CAVVRRLASSYEQYF
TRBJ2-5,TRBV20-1,CNIAMRGTQYF
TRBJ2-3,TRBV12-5,CASGHSECTQYF
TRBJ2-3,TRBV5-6,CASSLVFLASTDTQYF
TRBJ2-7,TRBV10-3,CAISDRYEHYF
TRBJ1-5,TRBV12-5,CTSDFDRNQPQHF
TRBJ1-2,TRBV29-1,CSVPWGGQNYSYTF
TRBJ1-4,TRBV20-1,CSARGQINEKLFF
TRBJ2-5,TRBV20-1,CSVARETQYF
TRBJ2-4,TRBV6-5,CASRDGRLAKNIQYF
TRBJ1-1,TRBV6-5,CTSRSRQGVRALF
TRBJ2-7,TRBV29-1,CRGVESYEQYF
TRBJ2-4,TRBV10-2,CASSEYRDRRNIHYF
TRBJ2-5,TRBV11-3,CASNPTGILSSETEYF
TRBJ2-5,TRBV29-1,CNVEWGPIGTQYF
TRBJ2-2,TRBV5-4,CASSRIRDTGEVLF
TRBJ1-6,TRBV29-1,CNDVGGRSPLHF
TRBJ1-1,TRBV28,CASSWPSLQGARGGMNTEAFF
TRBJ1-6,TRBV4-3,CASSQDVAGANSPLHF
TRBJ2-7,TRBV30,CAWSRGWLGAGTSGSEQYF
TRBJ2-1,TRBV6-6,CASSYSRGLVPNEQFF